This T cell receptor beta chain originates from a study of T cells after posttransplantation cyclophosphamide. A marrow graft followed busulfan-fludarabine conditioning, with cyclophosphamide on days +3 and +4. Produced via immunoSEQ multiplex PCR; TCRdb's table is partial and in-frame only. The profile shows about 4,000 clones, around 79% of them singletons. The CDR3 has 20 amino acids. Germline lookup yields CDR1 PRHDT and CDR2 FYEKMQ (reference sequence). Trimming removed 0 bases from V and 3 bases from J; junction bases left unmatched: 13. The chain carries TRBV13 and TRBJ2-1, with 11 bases fitting TRBD2. The source of this sequence is a male patient aged 45-60 years who received an allogeneic stem cell transplant from an unrelated donor, was CMV-positive, and had acute GVHD only. A subset of T cells may come from the graft donor. Sequenced material: PBMCs, taken about 27 days after a stem cell transplant with posttransplant cyclophosphamide. The CDR3 loop is CASSLGDRFQTSGSYNEQFF. In nucleotides, the CDR3 is TGTGCCAGCAGCTTAGGCGACCGTTTCCAAACTAGCGGGAGCTACAATGAGCAGTTCTTC.